A single sample gave rise to the 21 T cell receptor beta chains below, sequenced in a study of T cell repertoires in cytomegalovirus infection. TCRdb fed the reads into MiXCR, producing one record per CDR3 protein. The repertoire holds about 680,000 distinct CDR3 sequences, with roughly 24% as singletons. Sequenced input: CD8+ T cells from PBMCs. These receptors came from a human donor in good health (CMV status not recorded). Some clones in this sample may be carry-over from other donors' samples.

The rearrangement links TRBV7-9 to TRBJ1-1; no reliable D call. Germline V lookup: CDR1 SEHNR, CDR2 FQNEAQ (reference sequence). Trimming left V 3 bases short and J 5 bases short, with 7 bases between. The CDR3 consists of 12 residues. The CDR3: CASSFCGTEAFF. Written as DNA, the CDR3 is TGTGCCAGCAGCTTCTGTGGTACTGAAGCTTTCTTT.

This clonotype was recorded many times. This sequence joins TRBV7-8 and TRBJ2-2; D is unclear. Per germline, CDR1 SGHVS and CDR2 FQNEAQ. V was pared by 6 bases and J by 1 base, with 18 bases between. CDR3 length equals 17 residues. The CDR3 region has the DNA TGTGCCAGCAGTTTGACCGAACGGTACAGGAACACCGGGGAGCTGTTTTTT. Translated: CASSLTERYRNTGELFF.

This clonotype was observed many times. The chain employs TRBV7-8 and TRBJ2-7; the D call may be TRBD1 or TRBD2 (5 bases each). Germline V gene data show CDR1 as SGHVS and CDR2 as FQNEAQ. This CDR3 is built from 15 residues. Trimming left V 5 bases short and J 5 bases short, with 19 bases between. The DNA of the CDR3 is TGTGCCAGCAGCCCACCGGGTAATCGGGACCACGAGCAGTACTTC. Its protein product is CASSPPGNRDHEQYF.

CDR3 nucleotide sequence: TGTGCCAGCAGCCCCCGGACTAGCGGGGCGGTCGGCACAGATACGCAGTATTTT. It encodes CASSPRTSGAVGTDTQYF. This chain links TRBV7-6 with TRBJ2-3, with 12 bases matching TRBD2. Germline V gene lookup returns CDR1 SGHVS and CDR2 FNYEAQ. CDR3 length: 18 amino acids. Trimming took 5 bases from V and 1 from J; bases not matched to a gene: 10.

Only a few counts were recorded for this clonotype. The V gene is TRBV20-1, the J gene TRBJ2-7, with D unclear. The CDR3 is 12 residues long. The V and J ends lost 6 bases and 0 bases respectively, with 9 bases between them. Germline V gene data show CDR1 as DFQATT and CDR2 as SNEGSKA (reference sequence). The CDR3 is CSASDTSYEQYF. CDR3 coding DNA: TGCAGTGCCTCAGACACCTCCTACGAGCAGTACTTC.

This clonotype was counted only a few times. The chain uses TRBV28 and TRBJ2-2; 7 positions match TRBD1. The CDR3 runs to 16 residues. Trimming cost V 6 bases and J 7 bases; bases outside gene matches: 14. Per germline, CDR1 MDHEN and CDR2 SYDVKM. CDR3: CASSSHFDRVGGELFF. For the CDR3, the DNA is TGTGCCAGCAGCTCACACTTTGACAGGGTCGGCGGGGAGCTGTTTTTT.

Concerning this clonotype: This may be a read error, as it is one base from a much larger clone. The V and J genes are TRBV10-2 and TRBJ2-1; 7 nucleotides align to TRBD2. Trimming took 7 bases from V and 4 from J; bases not matched to a gene: 19. CDR1 and CDR2 (germline): WSHSY, SAAADI. CDR3 length: 18 amino acids. The CDR3 DNA follows: TGCGCCAGCAATGGTTCCGTTTTAGCGGGTGCTCGATACAATGAGCAGTTCTTC. This sequence encodes CASNGSVLAGARYNEQFF.

This rearrangement joins TRBV6-2 or TRBV6-3 to TRBJ1-5; 8 nucleotides match TRBD1. Trimming removed 0 bases from V and 3 bases from J; junction bases left unmatched: 19. This CDR3 comprises 21 residues. Looked up from germline, CDR1 is MNHEY and CDR2 is SVGEGT. The CDR3 reads CASSYSREETGVIRLNQPQHF. For the CDR3, the DNA is TGTGCCAGCAGTTACTCGAGAGAGGAGACAGGGGTAATCCGTCTCAATCAGCCCCAGCATTTT.

This clonotype was detected a few times. The chain joins TRBV6-5 to TRBJ2-3; possible D gene TRBD2, 6 bases. Germline loops: CDR1 MNHEY, CDR2 SVGAGI. Trimming cost V 1 base and J 6 bases, with 14 bases left between them. CDR3 length equals 15 residues. The chain's CDR3 is CASSYWQGGRDTQYF. The CDR3 region has the DNA TGTGCCAGCAGTTACTGGCAGGGAGGAAGGGATACGCAGTATTTT.

In its sample, this clonotype was seen many times. This chain uses TRBV7-2 with TRBJ2-7; D unclear. The CDR3 runs to 15 residues. V was trimmed by 1 base and J by 2 bases, leaving 12 bases between them. Germline assignment: CDR1 SGHTA and CDR2 FQGNSA. The chain's CDR3 is CASSLVESPPYEQYV. CDR3 coding DNA: TGTGCCAGCAGCTTAGTGGAGAGCCCACCCTACGAGCAGTACGTC.

The chain joins TRBV20-1 to TRBJ1-1; perhaps TRBD1 as D (5 bases). The CDR3 spans 13 residues. CDR1 is DFQATT, CDR2 SNEGSKA, per germline (reference sequence). Between the trimmed V and J ends, which lost 3 bases and 4 bases, there was a span of 12 bases. CDR3 residues: CSARAREVTEAFF. CDR3 coding DNA: TGCAGTGCTAGGGCCAGGGAGGTCACTGAAGCTTTCTTT.

The V gene is TRBV10-3, the J gene TRBJ2-3, with D possibly being TRBD1 (6 bases). CDR3 length: 15 residues. Trimming pared 4 bases from V and 6 bases from J, leaving 17 bases between. Germline assignment: CDR1 ENHRY and CDR2 SYGVKD. The CDR3: CAISGGPEAGDTQYF. In DNA, the CDR3 is TGTGCCATCAGTGGGGGGCCAGAGGCTGGCGATACGCAGTATTTT.

The chain combines TRBV10-3 with TRBJ1-1; TRBD1 agrees at 9 bases. V lost 10 bases, J lost 0 bases, and 9 bases stayed unmatched. The CDR3 contains 15 residues. Germline V gene sequence: CDR1 ENHRY, CDR2 SYGVKD. CDR3 sequence: CATQTGGDVNTEAFF. The DNA of the CDR3 is TGTGCCACCCAGACAGGGGGTGACGTGAACACTGAAGCTTTCTTT.

This clonotype occurred a few times. V is TRBV19 and J is TRBJ1-2, with a possible D match to TRBD1 (5 bases). Germline V CDR1 and CDR2: LNHDA, SQIVND (reference sequence). The CDR3 runs 14 residues. V lost 5 bases and J 9 bases, leaving 19 bases between the germline ends. CDR3 loop: CASSPYSGGESYTF. The CDR3 DNA reads as TGTGCCAGTAGTCCTTACTCCGGAGGGGAAAGCTACACCTTC.

The table lists this clonotype with a few counts. J is TRBJ1-1 and V is TRBV6-5, with D hard to call. CDR3 length: 15 amino acids. V shed 1 base and J shed 0 bases, with 9 bases lying between them. Looked up from germline, CDR1 is MNHEY and CDR2 is SVGAGI. The CDR3 nucleotides are TGTGCCAGCAGTTACTTCGGGGTCATGAACACTGAAGCTTTCTTT. Translated: CASSYFGVMNTEAFF.

This clonotype was counted a few times. V and J are TRBV4-2 and TRBJ1-2, with 7 bases identical to TRBD1. From germline, CDR1 is LGHNA and CDR2 YNFKEQ. The CDR3 is 18 residues long. The J segment lost 5 bases and the V segment lost 0 bases, leaving 15 bases of the junction unmatched. Here the CDR3 reads CASSQDLSGGPTRYGYTF. The CDR3 region has the DNA TGTGCCAGCAGCCAAGATTTGTCAGGGGGACCAACCCGATATGGCTACACCTTC.

The chain has TRBV7-2 and TRBJ1-2; 7 nucleotides align to TRBD1. V trimming: 1 base; J trimming: 0 bases; junction bases outside the gene matches: 11. CDR1 SGHTA and CDR2 FQGNSA come from the germline V gene. The CDR3 has 18 amino acids. This CDR3 is CASSLGGGRAHPNYGYTF. The CDR3 bases are TGTGCCAGCAGCTTAGGAGGGGGCAGGGCACATCCTAACTATGGCTACACCTTC.

Note on this clonotype: A much larger clone differs from this one at a single base, so this may be a read error. This chain links TRBV11-3 with TRBJ2-3; 7 bases align to TRBD2. CDR3 length equals 14 residues. Germline CDR1 is SGHNT and CDR2 is YENEEA. In nucleotides, the CDR3 is TGTGCCAGCAGCTCCCAGACTAGCACAGATATGCAGTATTTT. It is translated as CASSSQTSTDMQYF.

This clonotype was seen a few times. This chain links TRBV20-1 with TRBJ2-1, with 7 bases fitting TRBD2. Unmatched junction bases numbered 7, after V lost 6 bases and J lost 8 bases. The length of the CDR3 is 12 residues. CDR1 and CDR2 from the germline V gene are DFQATT and SNEGSKA (reference sequence). CDR3 protein: CSALWEGYEQFF. The CDR3 DNA is TGCAGTGCCTTGTGGGAGGGCTATGAGCAGTTCTTC.

Comment on this clonotype: A read error is likely, as this CDR3 ends without the conserved phenylalanine or tryptophan. The chain recombines TRBV6-2 or TRBV6-3 with TRBJ2-1; 11 bases fit TRBD2. The V gene end was trimmed by 5 bases and the J gene end by 4 bases; junction bases not matched to a gene: 4. The CDR3 length is 15 residues. In germline, CDR1 is MNHEY, CDR2 SVGEGT. CDR3 coding DNA: TGTGCCAGCAGTCAGGGACTAGCGGAGTACAATGAGCAGTTCTGC. It codes for CASSQGLAEYNEQFC.

V gene TRBV20-1 combines with J gene TRBJ2-7, with 8 bases identical to TRBD2. CDR3 length equals 15 residues. The J segment lost 2 bases and the V segment lost 5 bases, leaving 11 bases of the junction unmatched. CDR1 is DFQATT and CDR2 is SNEGSKA in the germline V gene (reference sequence). The CDR3 DNA reads TGCAGTGCTCCCGGGGGGGCGGGGCCAACCTACGAGCAGTACTTC. It yields the protein CSAPGGAGPTYEQYF.